This entry is about one T cell receptor (beta chain). Its antigen is not identified. This entry is derived from a study of cytomegalovirus exposure and HLA in healthy donors. The CDR3 has 14 residues. J gave up 6 bases and V 5 bases, and 7 bases lay outside the gene matches. CDR1 LNHDA and CDR2 SQIVND come from the germline V gene (reference sequence). Study findings and constraints: On later analysis, the bulk of CMV-associated TCR beta chains appeared to be HLA-restricted. The presence/absence work took it that sequencing depth was about the same across donors. Follow-up analysis seemed to connect common viral pathogens with several of the most significant clusters identified.

Everyone who donated was a healthy bone marrow donor. PCR amplification relied on 60 Vbeta primers (plus 13 Jbeta primers). The table came from immunoSEQ multiplex PCR; TCRdb's copy has only in-frame clones and leaves some out. Altogether around 99,000 clones are present, around 77% being singletons, with the ten largest covering around 3%. The sequence was obtained from a man in his forties in good health and CMV-seronegative. The sequenced material came from PBMCs. The chain carries TRBV19 and TRBJ1-5; 7 bases are shared with TRBD1. The CDR3 loop reads CASSHRGRVQPQHF. The CDR3 nucleotides are TGTGCCAGTAGTCACAGGGGCAGGGTTCAGCCCCAGCATTTT. Full variable domain (remainder filled in from reference TRBV19 and TRBJ1-5): DGGITQSPKYLFRKEGQNVTLSCEQNLNHDAMYWYRQDPGQGLRLIYYSQIVNDFQKGDIAEGYSVSREKKESFPLTVTSAQKNPTAFYLCASSHRGRVQPQHFGDGTRLSIL.